Each of the 9 T cell receptor beta chains below was sequenced from the same sample in a study of blood T cells in healthy people across ages. Next came a second PCR, run for roughly 7 to 12 cycles, which used a sample-barcoded 5' primer along with a J-beta primer mix. MiXCR was run by TCRdb on the 5' RACE reads, yielding one entry per CDR3 protein. The table records about 1.4 million distinct CDR3 sequences, 45% to 70% of them present only once. Material for sequencing was blood. The receptors come from a man aged 18 to 29 in good health.

The J gene is TRBJ2-1, the V gene TRBV7-2; 10 bases fit TRBD1. After removal of 4 bases from V and 7 bases from J, the junction contained 7 bases not matched to a gene. This CDR3 is built from 15 residues. The V gene's germline CDR1 is SGHTA and CDR2 FQGNSA. The CDR3 nucleotides are TGTGCCAGCAGCTCCCCGTGGACAGGGGGGAATGAGCAGTTCTTC. Its translation: CASSSPWTGGNEQFF.

J is TRBJ2-3 and V is TRBV7-2; TRBD2 is a possible D gene (5 bases). The V end was cut by 3 bases, the J end by 2 bases, with 9 bases between. This CDR3 has 14 amino acids. The germline gives CDR1 SGHTA, CDR2 FQGNSA. CDR3 coding DNA: TGTGCCAGCAGCTTCCGGCGGGTCACAGATACGCAGTATTTT. It translates to CASSFRRVTDTQYF.

The chain carries TRBV15 and TRBJ2-1; 10 nucleotides line up with TRBD1. The CDR3 length is 15 residues. Germline values: CDR1 LNHNV, CDR2 YYDKDF (reference sequence). V gave up 7 bases and J gave up 8 bases; unmatched junction bases: 11. CDR3 nucleotide sequence: TGTGCCACCAACCCCGGGACAGGGGCCAGTCATGAGCAGTTCTTC. Protein: CATNPGTGASHEQFF.

This clonotype was observed a few times. The chain uses TRBV21-1 and TRBJ1-2. TRBV21-1 has pseudogene status. This CDR3 comprises 13 residues. Here the CDR3 reads CASSKSTNYGYTF. The CDR3 DNA follows: TGTGCCAGCAGCAAATCCACCAACTATGGCTACACCTTC.

The rearrangement uses TRBV10-3 and TRBJ2-7; D is unclear. V gave up 2 bases and J gave up 1 base, with 6 bases separating them. Germline V gives CDR1 ENHRY, CDR2 SYGVKD. The CDR3 loop spans 13 amino acids. The CDR3 here is CAISETKSYEQYF. CDR3 nucleotides: TGTGCCATCAGTGAGACGAAATCCTACGAGCAGTACTTC.

The V call is TRBV3-1, the J call TRBJ2-5; 10 nucleotides line up with TRBD2. The length of the CDR3 is 14 residues. The V segment lost 7 bases and the J segment 5 bases; nucleotides outside the gene matches: 7. CDR1 is LGHDT, CDR2 YNNKEL, per germline (reference sequence). CDR3 protein: CASTSSGGGETQYF. CDR3 coding DNA: TGTGCCAGCACCTCTAGCGGGGGCGGGGAGACCCAGTACTTC.

This clonotype came up a few times. The rearrangement uses TRBV6-1 and TRBJ2-3, with a weak D call TRBD1 (6 bases). The CDR3 has 13 residues. V was trimmed by 7 bases and J by 6 bases, leaving 14 bases between them. Germline values: CDR1 MNHNS, CDR2 SASEGT. CDR3 sequence: CASKVVGGDTQYF. The CDR3 DNA is TGTGCCAGCAAGGTCGTAGGGGGTGATACGCAGTATTTT.

V and J are TRBV25-1 and TRBJ1-6; the match to TRBD1 covers 7 bases. In germline, CDR1 is MGHDK, CDR2 SYGVNS. J was trimmed by 5 bases and V by 4 bases; bases with no gene match: 2. The CDR3 loop spans 14 amino acids. CDR3 bases: TGTGCCAGCAGTGCCGGGACAGATAATTCACCCCTCCACTTT. It codes for CASSAGTDNSPLHF.

There are a few counts of this clonotype. CDR3 region: CASSLNLGSSPLHF. The CDR3 region has the DNA TGTGCCAGCAGCCTAAATCTTGGCTCTTCACCCCTCCACTTT. The chain recombines TRBV14 with TRBJ1-6; no definite D call. The CDR3 totals 14 residues. Germline assignment: CDR1 SGHDN and CDR2 FVKESK. Trimming shortened V by 4 bases and J by 9 bases, and 13 bases separated the two germline ends.